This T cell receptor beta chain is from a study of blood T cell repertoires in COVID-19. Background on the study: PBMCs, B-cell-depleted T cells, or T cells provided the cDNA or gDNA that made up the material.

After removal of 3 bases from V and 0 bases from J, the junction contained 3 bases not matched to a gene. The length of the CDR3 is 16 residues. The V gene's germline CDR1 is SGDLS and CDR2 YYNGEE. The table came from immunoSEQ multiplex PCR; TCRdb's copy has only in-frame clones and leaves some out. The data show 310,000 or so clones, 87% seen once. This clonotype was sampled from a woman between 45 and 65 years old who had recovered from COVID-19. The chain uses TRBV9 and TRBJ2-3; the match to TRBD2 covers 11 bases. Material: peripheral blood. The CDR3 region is CASSAGLAGSTDTQYF. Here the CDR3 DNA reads TGTGCCAGCAGCGCAGGACTAGCGGGTAGCACAGATACGCAGTATTTT.